The sequence of this T cell receptor beta chain was determined in a study of control samples from healthy donors and cancer patients. The data were produced by immunoSEQ multiplex PCR, yet TCRdb's version contains in-frame clones alone and is incomplete. The repertoire has approximately 84,000 clones, around 82% of them found once; the top ten carry about 9.2%. Germline CDR1 LNHDA, CDR2 SQIVND (reference sequence). The CDR3 totals 14 residues. Trimming took off 7 bases at V and 10 bases at J, with 17 bases between the two ends. The sequence was collected from a woman aged 55-69 years in good health. The sequenced sample was blood. The chain is built from TRBV19 and TRBJ1-6; possible D gene TRBD1, 5 bases. The CDR3 sequence is CASNEGQGGSPLHF. CDR3 nucleotide sequence: TGTGCCAGTAATGAGGGCCAGGGAGGCTCACCCCTCCACTTT.